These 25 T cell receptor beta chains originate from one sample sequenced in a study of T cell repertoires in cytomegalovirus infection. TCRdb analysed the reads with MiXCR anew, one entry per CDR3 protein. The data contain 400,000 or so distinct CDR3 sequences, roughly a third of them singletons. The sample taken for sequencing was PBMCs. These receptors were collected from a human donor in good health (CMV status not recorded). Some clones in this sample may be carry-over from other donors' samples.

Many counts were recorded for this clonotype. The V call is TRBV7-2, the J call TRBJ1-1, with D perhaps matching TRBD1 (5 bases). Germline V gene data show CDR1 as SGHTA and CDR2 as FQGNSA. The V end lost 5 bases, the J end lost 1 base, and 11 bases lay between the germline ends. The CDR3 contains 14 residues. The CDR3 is CASSVGLSNTEAFF. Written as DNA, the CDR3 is TGTGCCAGCAGCGTGGGACTGTCGAACACTGAAGCTTTCTTT. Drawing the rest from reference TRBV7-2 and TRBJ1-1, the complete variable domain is GAGVSQSPSNKVTEKGKDVELRCDPISGHTALYWYRQSLGQGLEFLIYFQGNSAPDKSGLPSDRFSAERTGGSVSTLTIQRTQQEDSAVYLCASSVGLSNTEAFFGQGTRLTVV.

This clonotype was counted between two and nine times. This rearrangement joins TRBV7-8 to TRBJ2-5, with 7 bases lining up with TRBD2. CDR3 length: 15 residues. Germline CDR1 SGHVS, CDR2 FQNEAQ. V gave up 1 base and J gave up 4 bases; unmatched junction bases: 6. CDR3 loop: CASSLGGGGGETQYF. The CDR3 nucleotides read TGTGCCAGCAGCTTAGGAGGCGGGGGAGGAGAGACCCAGTACTTC. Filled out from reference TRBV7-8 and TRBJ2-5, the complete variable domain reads GAGVSQSPRYKVAKRGQDVALRCDPISGHVSLFWYQQALGQGPEFLTYFQNEAQLDKSGLPSDRFFAERPEGSVSTLKIQRTQQEDSAVYLCASSLGGGGGETQYFGPGTRLLVL.

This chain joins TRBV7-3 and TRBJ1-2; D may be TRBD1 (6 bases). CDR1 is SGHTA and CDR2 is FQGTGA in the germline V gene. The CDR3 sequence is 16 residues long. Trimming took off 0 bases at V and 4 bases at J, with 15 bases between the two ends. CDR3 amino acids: CASSLTHGGPSYGYTF. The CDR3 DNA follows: TGTGCCAGCAGCTTAACGCACGGGGGGCCTAGCTATGGCTACACCTTC.

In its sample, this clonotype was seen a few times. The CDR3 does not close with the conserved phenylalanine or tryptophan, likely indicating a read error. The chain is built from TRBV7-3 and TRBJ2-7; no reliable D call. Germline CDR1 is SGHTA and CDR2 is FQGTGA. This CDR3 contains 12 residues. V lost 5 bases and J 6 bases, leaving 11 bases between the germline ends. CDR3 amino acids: CASSPTPTEQYL. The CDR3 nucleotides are TGTGCCAGCAGCCCTACTCCTACCGAGCAGTACTTA.

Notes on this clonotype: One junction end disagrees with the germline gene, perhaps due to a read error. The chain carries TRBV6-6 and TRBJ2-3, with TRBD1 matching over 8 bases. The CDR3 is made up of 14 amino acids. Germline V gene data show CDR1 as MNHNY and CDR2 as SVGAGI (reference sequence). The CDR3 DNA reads TGTGCCAGCAGTTACTTCCAGGGGGCAGAGACGCAGTATTTT. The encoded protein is CASSYFQGAETQYF.

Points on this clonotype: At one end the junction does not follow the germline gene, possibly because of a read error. CDR3 region: CDSSLGFGVPYEQYF. As DNA, the CDR3 is TGTGACAGCAGCTTAGGGTTTGGGGTTCCCTACGAGCAGTACTTC. This chain connects TRBV7-2 to TRBJ2-7; D gene ambiguous. Germline CDR1 and CDR2: SGHTA and FQGNSA. CDR3 length: 15 amino acids. The entire variable domain, with the rest obtained from reference TRBV7-2 and TRBJ2-7, is as follows: GAGVSQSPSNKVTEKGKDVELRCDPISGHTALYWYRQSLGQGLEFLIYFQGNSAPDKSGLPSDRFSAERTGGSVSTLTIQRTQQEDSAVYLCDSSLGFGVPYEQYFGPGTRLTVT.

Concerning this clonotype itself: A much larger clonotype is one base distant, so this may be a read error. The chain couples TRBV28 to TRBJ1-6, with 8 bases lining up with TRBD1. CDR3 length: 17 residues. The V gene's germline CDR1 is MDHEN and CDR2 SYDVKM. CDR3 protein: CASSLRDLDRVDSPLRF. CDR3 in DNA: TGTGCCAGCAGTTTACGCGATCTGGACAGGGTTGATTCACCCCTCCGCTTT.

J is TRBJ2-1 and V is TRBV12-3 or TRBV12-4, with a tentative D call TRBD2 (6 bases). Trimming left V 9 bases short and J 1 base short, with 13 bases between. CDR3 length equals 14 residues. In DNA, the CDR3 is TGTGCCAGTTCCGAGGAGGGGTCCTACAATGAGCAGTTCTTC. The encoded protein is CASSEEGSYNEQFF.

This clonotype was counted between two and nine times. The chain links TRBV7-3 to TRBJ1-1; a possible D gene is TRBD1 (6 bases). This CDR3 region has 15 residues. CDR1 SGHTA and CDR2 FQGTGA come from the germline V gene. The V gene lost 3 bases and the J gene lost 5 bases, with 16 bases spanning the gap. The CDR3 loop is CASSFDGGGKTEAFF. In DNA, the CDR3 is TGTGCCAGCAGCTTCGATGGAGGGGGGAAAACTGAAGCTTTCTTT.

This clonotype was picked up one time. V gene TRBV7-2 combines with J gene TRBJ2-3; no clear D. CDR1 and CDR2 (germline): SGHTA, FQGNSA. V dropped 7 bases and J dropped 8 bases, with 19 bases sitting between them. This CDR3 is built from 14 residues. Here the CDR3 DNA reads TGTGCCAGCACCGCTGGAGAGCCCCGGCCTACGCAGTATTTT. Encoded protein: CASTAGEPRPTQYF.

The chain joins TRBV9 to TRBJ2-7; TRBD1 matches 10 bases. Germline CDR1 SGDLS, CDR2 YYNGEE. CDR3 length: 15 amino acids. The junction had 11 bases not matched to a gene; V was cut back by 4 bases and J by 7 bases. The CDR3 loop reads CASSSTGTGDREQYF. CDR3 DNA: TGTGCCAGCAGCTCAACCGGGACAGGGGATCGAGAGCAGTACTTC.

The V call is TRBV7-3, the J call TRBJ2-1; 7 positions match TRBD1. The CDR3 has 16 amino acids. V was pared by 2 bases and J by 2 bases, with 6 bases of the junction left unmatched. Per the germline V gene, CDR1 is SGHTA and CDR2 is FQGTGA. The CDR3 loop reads CASSLEWDRTYNEQFF. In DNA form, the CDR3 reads TGTGCCAGCAGCTTAGAATGGGACAGAACCTACAATGAGCAGTTCTTC.

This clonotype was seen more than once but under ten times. The CDR3 coding sequence is TGTGCCAGCAGCCTCGGACAGGGCAGCGAGGAGACCCAGTACTTC. It specifies CASSLGQGSEETQYF. V usage is TRBV7-9 and J usage is TRBJ2-5; 8 bases are a match to TRBD1. The CDR3 has 15 amino acids. Unmatched junction bases numbered 10, after V lost 5 bases and J lost 5 bases. CDR1 is SEHNR and CDR2 is FQNEAQ in the germline V gene (reference sequence).

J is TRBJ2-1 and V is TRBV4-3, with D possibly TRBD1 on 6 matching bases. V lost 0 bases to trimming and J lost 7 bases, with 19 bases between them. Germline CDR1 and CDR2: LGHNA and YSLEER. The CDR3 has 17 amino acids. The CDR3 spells CASSQEIQGLGANEQFF. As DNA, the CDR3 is TGCGCCAGCAGCCAAGAAATCCAAGGCTTGGGGGCGAATGAGCAGTTCTTC.

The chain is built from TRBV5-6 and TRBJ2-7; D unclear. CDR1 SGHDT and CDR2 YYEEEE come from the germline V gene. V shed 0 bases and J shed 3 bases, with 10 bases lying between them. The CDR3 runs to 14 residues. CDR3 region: CASSLASRIYEQYF. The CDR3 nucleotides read TGTGCCAGCAGCTTGGCTTCACGGATCTACGAGCAGTACTTC.

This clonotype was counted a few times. DNA of the CDR3: TGCAGCGTTGAAGACCCTTCGGCACGGCACGAGCAGTACTTC. Translated, it gives CSVEDPSARHEQYF. This chain joins TRBV29-1 and TRBJ2-7; D is undetermined. Per germline, CDR1 SQVTM and CDR2 ANQGSEA. The CDR3 loop spans 14 amino acids. Trimming took off 0 bases at V and 5 bases at J, with 14 bases between the two ends.

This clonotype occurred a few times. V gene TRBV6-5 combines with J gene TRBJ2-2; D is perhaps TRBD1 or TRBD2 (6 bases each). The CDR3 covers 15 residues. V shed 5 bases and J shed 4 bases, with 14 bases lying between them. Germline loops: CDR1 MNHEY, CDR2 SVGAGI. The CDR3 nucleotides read TGTGCCAGCAGTGCGGGACACGTTCTCACCGGGGAGCTGTTTTTT. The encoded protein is CASSAGHVLTGELFF.

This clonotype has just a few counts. CDR3 in DNA: TGTGCCAGCAGTCAGGGCGGGTGGAACACTGAAGCTTTCTTT. Its protein product is CASSQGGWNTEAFF. This sequence joins TRBV28 and TRBJ1-1; a possible D gene is TRBD1 (5 bases). V lost 5 bases and J lost 1, with 11 bases in between. CDR1 and CDR2 (germline): MDHEN, SYDVKM. This CDR3 is built from 14 residues.

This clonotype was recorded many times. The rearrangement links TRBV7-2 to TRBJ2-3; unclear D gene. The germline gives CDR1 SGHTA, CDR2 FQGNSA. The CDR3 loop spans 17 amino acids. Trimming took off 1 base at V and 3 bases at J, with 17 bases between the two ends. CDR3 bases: TGTGCCAGCAGCTTAGGGGTGGCGTCCACGCGGACAGATACGCAGTATTTT. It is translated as CASSLGVASTRTDTQYF.

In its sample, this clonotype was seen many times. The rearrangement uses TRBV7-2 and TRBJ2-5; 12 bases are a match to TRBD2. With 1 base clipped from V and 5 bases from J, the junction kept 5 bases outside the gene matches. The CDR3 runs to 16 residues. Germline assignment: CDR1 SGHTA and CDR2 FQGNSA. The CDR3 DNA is TGTGCCAGCAGCTTAGAACTAGCGGGGGGTTGGGAGACCCAGTACTTC. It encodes CASSLELAGGWETQYF.

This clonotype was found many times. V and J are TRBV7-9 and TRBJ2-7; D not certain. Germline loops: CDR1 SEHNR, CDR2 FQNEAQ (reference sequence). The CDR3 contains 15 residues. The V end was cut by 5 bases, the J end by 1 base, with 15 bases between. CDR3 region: CASSPDWGSSYEQYF. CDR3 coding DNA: TGTGCCAGCAGCCCAGACTGGGGATCGTCCTACGAGCAGTACTTC. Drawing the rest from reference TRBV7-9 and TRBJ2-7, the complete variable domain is DTGVSQNPRHKITKRGQNVTFRCDPISEHNRLYWYRQTLGQGPEFLTYFQNEAQLEKSRLLSDRFSAERPKGSFSTLEIQRTEQGDSAMYLCASSPDWGSSYEQYFGPGTRLTVT.

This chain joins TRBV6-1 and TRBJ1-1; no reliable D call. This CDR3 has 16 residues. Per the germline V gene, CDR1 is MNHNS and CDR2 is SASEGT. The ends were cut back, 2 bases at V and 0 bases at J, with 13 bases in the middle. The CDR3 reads CASSEQIVTLNTEAFF. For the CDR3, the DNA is TGTGCCAGCAGTGAACAAATAGTGACCCTGAACACTGAAGCTTTCTTT.

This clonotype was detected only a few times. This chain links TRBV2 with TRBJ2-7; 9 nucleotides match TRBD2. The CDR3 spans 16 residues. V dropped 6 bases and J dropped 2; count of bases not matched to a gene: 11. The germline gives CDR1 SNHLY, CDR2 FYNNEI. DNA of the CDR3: TGTGCCAGCAGAGGCGGGAGGGCAGGGGAAGCCTACGAGCAGTACTTC. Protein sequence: CASRGGRAGEAYEQYF.

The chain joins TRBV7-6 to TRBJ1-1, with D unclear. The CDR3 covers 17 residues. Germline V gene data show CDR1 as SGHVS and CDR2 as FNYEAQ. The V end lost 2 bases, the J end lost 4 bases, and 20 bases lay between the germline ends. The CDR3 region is CASSLSSGGLAGTEAFF. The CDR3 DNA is TGTGCCAGCAGCTTATCATCAGGCGGGTTGGCCGGCACTGAAGCTTTCTTT. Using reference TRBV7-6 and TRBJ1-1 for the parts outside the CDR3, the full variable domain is GAGVSQSPRYKVTKRGQDVALRCDPISGHVSLYWYRQALGQGPEFLTYFNYEAQQDKSGLPNDRFSAERPEGSISTLTIQRTEQRDSAMYRCASSLSSGGLAGTEAFFGQGTRLTVV.

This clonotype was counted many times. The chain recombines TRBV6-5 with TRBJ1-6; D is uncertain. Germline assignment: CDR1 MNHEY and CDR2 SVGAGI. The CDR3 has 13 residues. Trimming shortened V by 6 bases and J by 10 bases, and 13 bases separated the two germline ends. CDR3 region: CASSSADSSPLHF. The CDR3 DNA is TGTGCCAGCAGCTCCGCGGACTCATCACCCCTCCACTTT.